This is a list of T cell receptor beta chains from one sample in a study of OX40 agonist ivuxolimab in advanced cancers. This table comes from immunoSEQ multiplex PCR, and its TCRdb copy is limited to in-frame clones, with some not included. This sample carries about 95,000 clones, roughly 89% of them seen once, and the ten largest clones take 0.3% to 0.4%. The sample was CD4+ or CD8+ T cells sorted from blood, taken in a trial of the OX40 agonist ivuxolimab. These receptors were taken from an adult with an advanced solid tumor such as melanoma, head and neck, liver or kidney cancer. Both conserved end residues are part of each CDR3. A D gene is named only where the DNA matches it firmly. Not every row has a clone size; where given, it reads once, few, many or a size class.

v_gene: TRBV18; abundance: -; j_gene: TRBJ1-2; d_gene: -; CDR3nt: TGTGCCAGCTCACTGGCGGGTGAGACTAACTATGGCTACACCTTC; CDR3aa: CASSLAGETNYGYTF
v_gene: TRBV2; abundance: -; j_gene: TRBJ1-4; d_gene: -; CDR3nt: TGTGCCAGCAGTTATCACGCAGGGAGAACTAATGAAAAACTGTTTTTT; CDR3aa: CASSYHAGRTNEKLFF
v_gene: TRBV19; abundance: -; j_gene: TRBJ1-5; d_gene: TRBD1; CDR3nt: TGTGCCAGTAGTATGGATGGGACAGGGTTAAATCAGCCCCAGCATTTT; CDR3aa: CASSMDGTGLNQPQHF
v_gene: TRBV29-1; abundance: -; j_gene: TRBJ2-7; d_gene: TRBD1; CDR3nt: TGCAGCGTTGACTCAGGGGGAATCTCCTACGAGCAGTACTTC; CDR3aa: CSVDSGGISYEQYF
v_gene: TRBV28; abundance: -; j_gene: TRBJ2-2; d_gene: TRBD1; CDR3nt: TGTGCCAGCAGCACCCCGGGACAGGGAACCGGGGAGCTGTTTTTT; CDR3aa: CASSTPGQGTGELFF
v_gene: TRBV11-1; abundance: once; j_gene: TRBJ2-7; d_gene: TRBD2; CDR3nt: TGTGCCAGCAGCCGCCTCAAGGGCGGGGGTGAGCAGTACTTC; CDR3aa: CASSRLKGGGEQYF
v_gene: TRBV7-6; abundance: -; j_gene: TRBJ1-2; d_gene: -; CDR3nt: TGTGCCAGCAGCCCCCAGGAGGGGTCGGGCTACACCTTC; CDR3aa: CASSPQEGSGYTF
v_gene: TRBV5-1; abundance: -; j_gene: TRBJ1-1; d_gene: -; CDR3nt: TGCGCCAGCAGCCTTGAGATGAACACTGAAGCTTTCTTT; CDR3aa: CASSLEMNTEAFF
v_gene: TRBV4-2; abundance: -; j_gene: TRBJ1-4; d_gene: TRBD1; CDR3nt: TGTGCCAGCAGCCCCCGGTTGACAGGGTCGTCTGAAAAACTGTTTTTT; CDR3aa: CASSPRLTGSSEKLFF
v_gene: TRBV12-5; abundance: -; j_gene: TRBJ2-1; d_gene: -; CDR3nt: TGTGCTAGTGGTTTGAGGGGTTTGACGAATAATGAGCAGTTCTTC; CDR3aa: CASGLRGLTNNEQFF
v_gene: TRBV4-2; abundance: -; j_gene: TRBJ2-7; d_gene: -; CDR3nt: TGTGCCAGCAGCCAAGATTCGGGCCGAAATTACGAGCAGTACTTC; CDR3aa: CASSQDSGRNYEQYF
v_gene: TRBV19; abundance: -; j_gene: TRBJ1-1; d_gene: -; CDR3nt: TGTGCCAGTAGTATTACGTTGCGGGAAGGCACTGAAGCTTTCTTT; CDR3aa: CASSITLREGTEAFF
v_gene: TRBV12-5; abundance: -; j_gene: TRBJ2-3; d_gene: -; CDR3nt: TGTGCTAGTGGCCCCCGGTCAGATACGCAGTATTTT; CDR3aa: CASGPRSDTQYF
v_gene: TRBV27; abundance: few; j_gene: TRBJ1-2; d_gene: -; CDR3nt: TGTGCCAGCAGACTCAGATGGACAGAATCTTATGGCTACACCTTC; CDR3aa: CASRLRWTESYGYTF